This T cell receptor beta chain was retrieved from a study of T cell repertoires in cytomegalovirus infection. Germline V gene sequence: CDR1 LNHNV, CDR2 YYDKDF (reference sequence). This CDR3 is built from 14 residues. Trimming at V came to 8 bases and at J to 2 bases, leaving 8 bases not matched to a gene. Each CDR3 protein is one row after TCRdb ran MiXCR on the reads. The sample contains fewer than 300,000 distinct CDR3 sequences, 20% to 30% of which appear only once. This clonotype has just a few counts. The genes are TRBV15 and TRBJ1-1; 7 bases line up with TRBD1. This TCR derives from a human donor in good health (CMV status not recorded). Some clones in this sample may be carry-over from other donors' samples. The sequenced sample consisted of PBMCs. The CDR3: CATSIGTENTEAFF. Written as DNA, the CDR3 is TGTGCCACCTCCATTGGGACAGAAAACACTGAAGCTTTCTTT. The complete variable domain, with remaining parts taken from reference TRBV15 and TRBJ1-1, reads DAMVIQNPRYQVTQFGKPVTLSCSQTLNHNVMYWYQQKSSQAPKLLFHYYDKDFNNEADTPDNFQSRRPNTSFCFLDIRSPGLGDTAMYLCATSIGTENTEAFFGQGTRLTVV.